The present T cell receptor beta chain was sequenced within a study of T cells in Graves' hyperthyroidism and ophthalmopathy. This clonotype was detected ten times or more. Trimming shortened V by 0 bases and J by 9 bases, and 14 bases separated the two germline ends. The V gene's germline CDR1 is SGHRS and CDR2 YFSETQ. The CDR3 is 14 residues long. RNA transcripts yielded amplified TCR beta CDR3 regions. HTBI primers were used for first-round RT-PCR of the TCR CDR3. From the multiplex PCR reads, TCRdb called clonotypes with MiXCR, one entry per CDR3 protein. The sample has roughly 200,000 distinct CDR3 sequences, around 17% seen once.

The sequence came from a man aged 40-49 years with Graves' hyperthyroidism. The V and J genes are TRBV5-1 and TRBJ2-3; D is unresolved. The sequenced sample was blood. CDR3 sequence: CASSLASGSRTQYF. The CDR3 coding sequence is TGCGCCAGCAGCTTGGCTTCTGGCAGTCGAACGCAGTATTTT.